Sample share makes the clone carrying this TCR beta chain medium-sized (0.01 to 0.1%). This sample is part of a study of spatial heterogeneity in lung cancer. Study in general: Detection consistently captured more beta-chain sequences than alpha-chain sequences.

Carried by each TCR cDNA molecule was a unique molecular identifier. Using its own MiXCR run on the 5' RACE reads, TCRdb lists one record per CDR3 protein. The sample has 3,000 or so distinct CDR3 sequences, over 6.5% seen once. Time point defined: sample taken at primary tumor resection. The donors comprised approximately 75 untreated early-stage non-small cell lung cancer patients. Without sorting, whole RNA was sequenced from tumor, nontumor lung or frozen PBMC. CDR1 is DFQATT, CDR2 SNEGSKA, per germline (reference sequence). This CDR3 region has 12 residues. Trimming took 4 bases from V and 4 from J; bases not matched to a gene: 2.

The gene calls are TRBV20-1 and TRBJ1-1; 8 bases match TRBD1. Sequenced here: normal lung tissue next to the tumor, sampled at surgery. This clonotype was sampled from a male donor with early-stage non-small cell lung cancer. As DNA, the CDR3 is TGCAGTGCTAAGACAGGGGCCACTGAAGCTTTCTTT. This gives the protein CSAKTGATEAFF.